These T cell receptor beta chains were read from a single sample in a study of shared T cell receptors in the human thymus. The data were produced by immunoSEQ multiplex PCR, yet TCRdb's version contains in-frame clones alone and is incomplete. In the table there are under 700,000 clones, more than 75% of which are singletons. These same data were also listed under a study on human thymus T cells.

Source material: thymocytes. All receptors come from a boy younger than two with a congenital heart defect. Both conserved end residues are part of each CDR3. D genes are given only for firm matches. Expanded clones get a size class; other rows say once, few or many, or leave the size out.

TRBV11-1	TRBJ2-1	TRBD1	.	TGTGCCAGCACCGTAAAACAGGGGTCCTACAATGAGCAGTTCTTC	CASTVKQGSYNEQFF
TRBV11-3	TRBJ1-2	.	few	TGTGCCAGCAGCAACGAGGACAGCTATGGCTACACCTTC	CASSNEDSYGYTF
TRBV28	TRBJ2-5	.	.	TGTGCCAGCAGTTGGCCTTTCGGGGAGGAGACCCAGTACTTC	CASSWPFGEETQYF
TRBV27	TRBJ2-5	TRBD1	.	TGTGCCACCTCGGACAGGGGCGAGACCCAGTACTTC	CATSDRGETQYF
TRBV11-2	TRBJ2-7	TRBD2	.	TGTGCCAGCAGCTCATATAGCGGGAGGACGGCCTACGAGCAGTACTTC	CASSSYSGRTAYEQYF
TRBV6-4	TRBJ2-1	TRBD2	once	TGTGCCAGCAGCAATCTTCCAATGACTAGCGTCTCCTACAATGAGCAGTTCTTC	CASSNLPMTSVSYNEQFF
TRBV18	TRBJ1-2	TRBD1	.	TGTGCCAGCTCACCAACAGGGGGAAGCTATGGCTACACCTTC	CASSPTGGSYGYTF
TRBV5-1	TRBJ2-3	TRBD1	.	TGCGCCAGCAGCTTGGTGGACAGGGGGAAGTCTCACACAGATACGCAGTATTTT	CASSLVDRGKSHTDTQYF
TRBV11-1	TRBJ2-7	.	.	TGTGCCAGCAGTTTCGGACCCGGGCAGGGGATTTCCTACGAGCAGTACTTC	CASSFGPGQGISYEQYF
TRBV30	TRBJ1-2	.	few	TGTGCCTGGACTTTAACGACTCCCGATGGCTACACCTTC	CAWTLTTPDGYTF
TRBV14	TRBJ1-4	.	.	TGTGCCAGCAGCCGAAACCGGCAGGGGACCCCTTATGAAAAACTGTTTTTT	CASSRNRQGTPYEKLFF
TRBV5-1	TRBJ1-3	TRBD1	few	TGCGCCAGCAGCGTGGGACAGCTCCACTCTGGAAACACCATATATTTT	CASSVGQLHSGNTIYF
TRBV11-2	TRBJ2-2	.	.	TGTGCCAGCAGCCCCGGAGGGGCCGGGGCTCACACCGGGGAGCTGTTTTTT	CASSPGGAGAHTGELFF
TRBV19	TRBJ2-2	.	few	TGTGCCAGTAGTATCCACAGGGAGGGCACCGGGGAGCTGTTTTTT	CASSIHREGTGELFF
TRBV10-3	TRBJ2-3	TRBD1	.	TGTGCCATCGGCGCAGGGGGCCTGACAGATACGCAGTATTTT	CAIGAGGLTDTQYF